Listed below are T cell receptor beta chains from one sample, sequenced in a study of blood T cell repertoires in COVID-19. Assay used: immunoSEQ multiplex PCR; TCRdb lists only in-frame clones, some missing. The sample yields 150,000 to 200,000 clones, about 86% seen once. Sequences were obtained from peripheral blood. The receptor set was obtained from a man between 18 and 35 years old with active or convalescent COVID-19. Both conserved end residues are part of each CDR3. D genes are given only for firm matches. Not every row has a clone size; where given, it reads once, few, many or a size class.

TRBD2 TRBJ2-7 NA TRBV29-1 CSGSSGRSEQYF TGCAGCGGATCTAGCGGGAGGAGCGAGCAGTACTTC
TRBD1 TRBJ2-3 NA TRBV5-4 CASGQGETDTQYF TGTGCCAGCGGCCAGGGGGAAACAGATACGCAGTATTTT
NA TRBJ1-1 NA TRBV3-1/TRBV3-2 CASSQGSMRNTEAFF TGTGCCAGCAGCCAAGGATCCATGCGCAACACTGAAGCTTTCTTT
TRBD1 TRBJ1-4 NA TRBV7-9 CASSLGGGLNEKLFF TGTGCCAGCAGCTTAGGAGGGGGCCTTAATGAAAAACTGTTTTTT
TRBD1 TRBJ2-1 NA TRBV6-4 CASSVQGSRFHEQFF TGTGCCAGCAGTGTACAGGGGAGTAGGTTCCATGAGCAGTTCTTC
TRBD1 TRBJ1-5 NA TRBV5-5 CASSPVGGQGAYNQPQHF TGTGCCAGCAGCCCGGTGGGGGGACAGGGGGCTTATAATCAGCCCCAGCATTTT
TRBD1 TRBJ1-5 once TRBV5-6 CASSPRGQGEFNQPQHF TGTGCCAGCAGCCCACGGGGACAGGGAGAATTTAATCAGCCCCAGCATTTT
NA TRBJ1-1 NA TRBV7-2 CASSLLYQGITEAFF TGTGCCAGCAGCTTACTTTATCAGGGTATCACTGAAGCTTTCTTT
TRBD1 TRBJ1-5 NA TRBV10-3 CAISPDRVNQPQHF TGTGCCATCAGCCCGGACAGGGTGAATCAGCCCCAGCATTTT
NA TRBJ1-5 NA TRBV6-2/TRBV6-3 CASSRPGGRQPQHF TGTGCCAGCAGTCGGCCGGGGGGAAGGCAGCCCCAGCATTTT
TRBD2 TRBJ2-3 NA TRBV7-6 CASRLTGGSGGAKADTQYF TGTGCCAGCAGACTCACCGGAGGTAGCGGGGGGGCCAAGGCAGATACGCAGTATTTT
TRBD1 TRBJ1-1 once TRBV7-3 CASRPNRGGETRF TGTGCCAGCAGACCTAACAGGGGTGGGGAAACTAGGTTT
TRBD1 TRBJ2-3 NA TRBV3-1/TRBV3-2 CASSPGTGGSDTQYF TGTGCCAGCAGCCCAGGGACAGGGGGTTCAGATACGCAGTATTTT
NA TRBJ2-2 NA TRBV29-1 CSPEDRVGRGVSAGELFF TGCAGCCCAGAAGATAGGGTAGGCAGGGGGGTTTCAGCCGGGGAGCTGTTTTTT
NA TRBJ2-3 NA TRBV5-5 CASSPNGVGTDTQYF TGTGCCAGCAGCCCAAACGGGGTTGGCACAGATACGCAGTATTTT
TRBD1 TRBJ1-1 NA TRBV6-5 CAGSWDRRNTEAFF TGTGCCGGCAGTTGGGACAGGAGGAACACTGAAGCTTTCTTT
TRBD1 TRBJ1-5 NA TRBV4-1 CASSHEPGQWNQPQHF TGCGCCAGCAGCCATGAACCGGGACAGTGGAATCAGCCCCAGCATTTT
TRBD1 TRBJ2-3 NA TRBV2 CASSFNPGQRPDTQYF TGTGCCAGCAGCTTCAACCCGGGACAGCGACCAGATACGCAGTATTTT
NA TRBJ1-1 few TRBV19 CASSFGARGTNTEAFF TGTGCCAGTAGTTTTGGTGCCCGGGGGACGAACACTGAAGCTTTCTTT
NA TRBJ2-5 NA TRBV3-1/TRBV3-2 CASSQAGQGSFRETQYF TGTGCCAGCAGCCAAGCCGGGCAGGGTAGTTTTAGAGAGACCCAGTACTTC
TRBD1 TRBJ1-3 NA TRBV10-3 CAISETGGTGNTIYF TGTGCCATCAGTGAGACAGGGGGAACTGGAAACACCATATATTTT
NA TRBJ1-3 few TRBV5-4 CASSLGQTRSGNTIYF TGTGCCAGCAGCCTAGGACAGACTCGCTCTGGAAACACCATATATTTT
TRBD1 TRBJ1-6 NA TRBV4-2 CASSRITGTATSPLHF TGTGCCAGCAGCCGAATTACCGGGACAGCGACTTCACCCCTCCACTTT
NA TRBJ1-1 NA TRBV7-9 CASSLEGDTEAFF TGTGCCAGCAGCTTAGAGGGGGACACTGAAGCTTTCTTT
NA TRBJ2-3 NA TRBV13 CASSLGLGSTDTQYF TGTGCCAGCAGCTTAGGCCTCGGGTCCACAGATACGCAGTATTTT
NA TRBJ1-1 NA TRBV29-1 CSVAGEYGEAFF TGCAGCGTTGCGGGGGAATATGGTGAAGCTTTCTTT